This record covers a single T cell receptor beta chain. This sample stems from a study of blood T cell repertoires in COVID-19. In the study overall: COVID-19 samples collected from the United States, Italy and Spain covered acute and convalescent phases. T cells, B-cell-depleted T cells, or PBMCs supplied cDNA or gDNA.

TCRdb keeps only in-frame clones here, not all; method: immunoSEQ multiplex PCR. Among about 140,000 clones listed, more than 80% were seen once. Cohort assignment relied on participant-reported clinical history. Exposed enrollees had met someone with a PCR-confirmed or clinician-diagnosed COVID-19 case at some point within the 2 weeks before study entry. Trimming removed 1 base at V and 2 bases at J, with 5 bases between. Germline CDR1 MNHEY, CDR2 SMNVEV (reference sequence). The length of the CDR3 is 14 residues. The sequenced material came from PBMCs or T cells enriched from blood (not recorded which). The receptor's source is a woman aged 18-29 years who had been exposed to COVID-19. The chain uses TRBV27 and TRBJ2-2, with D hard to call. CDR3 in DNA: TGTGCCAGCAGTTTATTTTATAACACCGGGGAGCTGTTTTTT. It encodes CASSLFYNTGELFF.